This T cell receptor beta chain was identified in a study of cytomegalovirus exposure and HLA in healthy donors. The study ran its PCR with 60 Vbeta and 13 Jbeta primers. Here immunoSEQ multiplex PCR was the method, and the copy in TCRdb shows in-frame clones only, minus some. Here the sample spans about 59,000 clones, around 83% being singletons. In germline, CDR1 is MDHEN, CDR2 SYDVKM. This CDR3 is 16 amino acids long. The V segment lost 2 bases and the J segment 4 bases; nucleotides outside the gene matches: 7. Sequencing was carried out using PBMCs. The receptor's source is a human donor in good health. This chain connects TRBV28 to TRBJ2-3; 9 bases map to TRBD2. The CDR3 spells CASSLTAGGEADTQYF. In nucleotides, the CDR3 is TGTGCCAGCAGTTTAACAGCGGGAGGCGAGGCAGATACGCAGTATTTT.